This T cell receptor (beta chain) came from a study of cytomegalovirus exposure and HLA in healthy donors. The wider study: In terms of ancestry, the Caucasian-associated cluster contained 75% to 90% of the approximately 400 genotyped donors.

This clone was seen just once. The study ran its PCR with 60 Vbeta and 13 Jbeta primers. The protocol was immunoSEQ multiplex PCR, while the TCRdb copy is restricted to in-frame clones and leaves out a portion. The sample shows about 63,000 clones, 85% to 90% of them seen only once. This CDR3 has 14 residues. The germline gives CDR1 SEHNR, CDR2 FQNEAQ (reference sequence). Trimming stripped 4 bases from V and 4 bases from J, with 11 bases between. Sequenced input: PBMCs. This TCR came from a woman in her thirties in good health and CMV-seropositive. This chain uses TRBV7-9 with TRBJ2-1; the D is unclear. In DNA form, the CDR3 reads TGTGCCAGCAGCTCCCGAGACTCTTACAATGAGCAGTTCTTC. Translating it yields CASSSRDSYNEQFF.